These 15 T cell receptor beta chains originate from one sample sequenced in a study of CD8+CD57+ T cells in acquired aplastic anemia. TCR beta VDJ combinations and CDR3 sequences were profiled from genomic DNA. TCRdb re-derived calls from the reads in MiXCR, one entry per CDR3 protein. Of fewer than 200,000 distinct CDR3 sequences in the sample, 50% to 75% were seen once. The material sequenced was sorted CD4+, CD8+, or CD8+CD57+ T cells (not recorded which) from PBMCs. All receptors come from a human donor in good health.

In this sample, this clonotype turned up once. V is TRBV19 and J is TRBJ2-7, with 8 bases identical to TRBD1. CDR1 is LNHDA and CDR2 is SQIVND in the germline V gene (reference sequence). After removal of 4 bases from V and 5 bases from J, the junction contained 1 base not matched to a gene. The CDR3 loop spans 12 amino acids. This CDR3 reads CASSRTGNEQYF. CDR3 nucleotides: TGTGCCAGTAGTAGGACAGGGAACGAGCAGTACTTC.

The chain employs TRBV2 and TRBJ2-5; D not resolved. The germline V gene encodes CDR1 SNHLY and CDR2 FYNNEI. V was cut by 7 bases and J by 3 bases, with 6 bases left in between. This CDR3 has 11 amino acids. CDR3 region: CASTEKETQYF. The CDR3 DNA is TGTGCCAGCACCGAGAAAGAGACCCAGTACTTC. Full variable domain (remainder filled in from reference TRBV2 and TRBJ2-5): EPEVTQTPSHQVTQMGQEVILRCVPISNHLYFYWYRQILGQKVEFLVSFYNNEISEKSEIFDDQFSVERPDGSNFTLKIRSTKLEDSAMYFCASTEKETQYFGPGTRLLVL.

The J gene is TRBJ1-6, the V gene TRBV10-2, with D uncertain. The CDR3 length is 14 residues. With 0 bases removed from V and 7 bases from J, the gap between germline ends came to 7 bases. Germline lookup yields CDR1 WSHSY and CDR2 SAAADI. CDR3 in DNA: TGCGCCAGCAGTGAGTCACCACCAAATTCACCCCTCCACTTT. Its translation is CASSESPPNSPLHF.

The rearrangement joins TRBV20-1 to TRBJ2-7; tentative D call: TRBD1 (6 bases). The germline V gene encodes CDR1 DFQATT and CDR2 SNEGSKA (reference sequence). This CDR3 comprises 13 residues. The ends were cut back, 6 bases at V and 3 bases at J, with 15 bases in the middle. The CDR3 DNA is TGCAGTGCCCCCGGGACATCGAGCTACGAGCAGTACTTC. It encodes CSAPGTSSYEQYF.

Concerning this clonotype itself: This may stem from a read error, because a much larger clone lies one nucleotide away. Here the CDR3 reads CASGITGSAETQYF. CDR3 nucleotides: TGTGCCAGTGGTATTACAGGGTCGGCAGAGACCCAGTACTTC. The V call is TRBV19, the J call TRBJ2-5; possible D gene TRBD1, 6 bases. Germline assignment: CDR1 LNHDA and CDR2 SQIVND (reference sequence). The CDR3 length is 14 residues. The variable domain in full, completed from reference TRBV19 and TRBJ2-5, reads DGGITQSPKYLFRKEGQNVTLSCEQNLNHDAMYWYRQDPGQGLRLIYYSQIVNDFQKGDIAEGYSVSREKKESFPLTVTSAQKNPTAFYLCASGITGSAETQYFGPGTRLLVL.

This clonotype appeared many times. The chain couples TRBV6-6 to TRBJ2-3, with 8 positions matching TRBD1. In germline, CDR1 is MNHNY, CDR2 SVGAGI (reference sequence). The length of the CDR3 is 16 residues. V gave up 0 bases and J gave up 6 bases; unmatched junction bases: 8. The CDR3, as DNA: TGTGCCAGCAGTTACTCGGGGCAGGGGGCTCGGGATACGCAGTATTTT. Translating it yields CASSYSGQGARDTQYF.

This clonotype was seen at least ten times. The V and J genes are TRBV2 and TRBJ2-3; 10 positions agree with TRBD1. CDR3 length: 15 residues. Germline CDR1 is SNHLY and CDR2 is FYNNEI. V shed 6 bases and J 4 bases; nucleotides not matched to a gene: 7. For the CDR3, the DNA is TGTGCCAGCAGCGGTCCCGGGACAGGGGCAGATACGCAGTATTTT. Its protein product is CASSGPGTGADTQYF.

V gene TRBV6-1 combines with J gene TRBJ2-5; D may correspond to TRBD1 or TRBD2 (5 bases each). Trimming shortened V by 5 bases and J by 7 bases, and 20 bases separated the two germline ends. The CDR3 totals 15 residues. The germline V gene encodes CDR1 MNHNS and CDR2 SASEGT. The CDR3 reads CASSFEGRVLGTQYF. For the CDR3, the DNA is TGTGCCAGCAGTTTCGAGGGACGGGTCTTAGGGACCCAGTACTTC.

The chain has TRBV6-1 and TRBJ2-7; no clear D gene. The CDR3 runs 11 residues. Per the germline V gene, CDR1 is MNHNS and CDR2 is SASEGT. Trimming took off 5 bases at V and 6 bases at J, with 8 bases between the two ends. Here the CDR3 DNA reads TGTGCCAGCAGTTGGGGTAGCGAGCAGTACTTC. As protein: CASSWGSEQYF.

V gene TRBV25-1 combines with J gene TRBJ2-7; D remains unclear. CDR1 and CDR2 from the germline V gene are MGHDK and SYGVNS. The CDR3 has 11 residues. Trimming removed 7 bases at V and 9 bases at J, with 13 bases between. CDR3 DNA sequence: TGTGCCAGCAAGGAACTCACGCGGCAGTACTTC. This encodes CASKELTRQYF.

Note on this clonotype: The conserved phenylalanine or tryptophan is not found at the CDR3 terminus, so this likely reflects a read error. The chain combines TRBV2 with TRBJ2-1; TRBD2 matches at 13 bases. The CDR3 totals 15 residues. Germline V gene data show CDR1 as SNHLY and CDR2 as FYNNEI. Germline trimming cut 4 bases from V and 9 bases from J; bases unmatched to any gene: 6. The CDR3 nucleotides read TGTGCCAGCAGTGGATGGACTAGCGGGAGCGCTGAGCAGTTCCTC. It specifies CASSGWTSGSAEQFL.

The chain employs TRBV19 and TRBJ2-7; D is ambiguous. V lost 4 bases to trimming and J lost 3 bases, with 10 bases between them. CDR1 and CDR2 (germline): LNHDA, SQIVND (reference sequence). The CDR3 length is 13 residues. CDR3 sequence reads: CASSTPGFYEQYF. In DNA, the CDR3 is TGTGCCAGTAGTACCCCCGGATTCTACGAGCAGTACTTC. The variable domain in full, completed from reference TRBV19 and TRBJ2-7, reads DGGITQSPKYLFRKEGQNVTLSCEQNLNHDAMYWYRQDPGQGLRLIYYSQIVNDFQKGDIAEGYSVSREKKESFPLTVTSAQKNPTAFYLCASSTPGFYEQYFGPGTRLTVT.

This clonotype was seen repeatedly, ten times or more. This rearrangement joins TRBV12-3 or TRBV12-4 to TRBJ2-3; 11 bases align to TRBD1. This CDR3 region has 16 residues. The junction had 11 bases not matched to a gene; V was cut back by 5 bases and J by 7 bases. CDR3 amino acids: CASSESGTGGRNTQYF. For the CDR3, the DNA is TGTGCCAGCAGTGAATCCGGGACAGGGGGGCGGAATACGCAGTATTTT.

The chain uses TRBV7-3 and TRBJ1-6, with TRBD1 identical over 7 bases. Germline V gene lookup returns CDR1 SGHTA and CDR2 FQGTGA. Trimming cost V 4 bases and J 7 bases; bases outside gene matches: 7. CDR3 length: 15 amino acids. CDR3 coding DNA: TGTGCCAGCAGCTATGCCGGGACAGAGAATTCACCCCTCCACTTT. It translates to CASSYAGTENSPLHF.

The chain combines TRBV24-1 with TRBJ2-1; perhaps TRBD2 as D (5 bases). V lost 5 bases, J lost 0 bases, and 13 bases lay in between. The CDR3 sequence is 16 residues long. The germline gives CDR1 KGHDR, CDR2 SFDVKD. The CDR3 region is CATSGVDSSSYNEQFF. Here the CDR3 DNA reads TGTGCCACCAGTGGTGTGGACTCGAGCTCCTACAATGAGCAGTTCTTC.